Presented here are 4 T cell receptor beta chains from one specimen sequenced in a study of cytomegalovirus exposure and HLA in healthy donors. The table came from immunoSEQ multiplex PCR; TCRdb's copy has only in-frame clones and leaves some out. This sample yields 150,000 to 200,000 clones, of which roughly 91% are seen a single time; 10% to 13% belongs to the top ten. Sample: PBMCs. Receptor source: a woman aged 18-29 years in good health and CMV-seropositive.

This clone was detected once. The chain has TRBV7-9 and TRBJ1-4, with a tentative D call TRBD1 (5 bases). The germline V and J ends were trimmed by 5 bases and 8 bases, with 18 bases remaining between them. In germline, CDR1 is SEHNR, CDR2 FQNEAQ (reference sequence). This CDR3 spans 15 amino acids. CDR3 DNA: TGTGCCAGCAGCCCCGGTGGGCAGGGCTGGGAAAAACTGTTTTTT. Protein: CASSPGGQGWEKLFF.

The chain links TRBV14 to TRBJ2-7, with 7 positions matching TRBD1. V trimming: 4 bases; J trimming: 2 bases; junction bases outside the gene matches: 5. CDR1 and CDR2 (germline): SGHDN, FVKESK. This CDR3 spans 14 amino acids. The CDR3, as DNA: TGTGCCAGCAGCCCAACCCAGGGGGCCTACGAGCAGTACTTC. Amino acids: CASSPTQGAYEQYF.

J is TRBJ2-7 and V is TRBV30; 14 bases fit TRBD2. The CDR3 runs to 18 residues. Losses at the gene ends were 6 bases for V and 7 bases for J; bases not matched to a gene: 20. CDR1 is GTSNPN, CDR2 SVGIG, per germline (reference sequence). DNA for the CDR3: TGTGCCTGTAAAGCCATGTTCCGGGGACTAGCGGGAGCCGGTGAGCAGTACTTC. It is translated as CACKAMFRGLAGAGEQYF.

The chain combines TRBV18 with TRBJ2-7, with D maybe TRBD1 (5 bases). The CDR3 contains 14 residues. Per germline, CDR1 KGHSH and CDR2 LQKENI. The V end lost 7 bases, the J end lost 2 bases, and 15 bases lay between the germline ends. In DNA, the CDR3 is TGTGCCAGCTTAACCGACAGTATCCCCTACGAGCAGTACTTC. Its protein is CASLTDSIPYEQYF.